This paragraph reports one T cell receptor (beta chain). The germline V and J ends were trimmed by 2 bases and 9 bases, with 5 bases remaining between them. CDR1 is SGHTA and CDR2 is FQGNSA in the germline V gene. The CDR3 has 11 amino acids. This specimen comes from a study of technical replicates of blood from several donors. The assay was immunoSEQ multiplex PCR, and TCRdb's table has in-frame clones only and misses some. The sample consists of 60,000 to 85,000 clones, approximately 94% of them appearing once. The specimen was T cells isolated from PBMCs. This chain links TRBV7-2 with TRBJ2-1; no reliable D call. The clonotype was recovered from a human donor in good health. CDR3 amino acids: CASSLTSEQFF. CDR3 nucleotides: TGTGCCAGCAGCTTAACAAGTGAGCAGTTCTTC. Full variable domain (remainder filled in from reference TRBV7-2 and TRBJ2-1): GAGVSQSPSNKVTEKGKDVELRCDPISGHTALYWYRQSLGQGLEFLIYFQGNSAPDKSGLPSDRFSAERTGGSVSTLTIQRTQQEDSAVYLCASSLTSEQFFGPGTRLTVL.